The present TCR beta chain was sequenced within a study of blood T cell repertoires in COVID-19. TCRdb keeps only in-frame clones here, not all; method: immunoSEQ multiplex PCR. The sample has under 70,000 clones, 90% seen once. V shed 0 bases and J 1 base; nucleotides not matched to a gene: 3. The CDR3 is 16 amino acids. CDR1 and CDR2 (germline): MNHEY, SMNVEV (reference sequence). The sample consisted of peripheral blood. This TCR was recovered from a man in his 60s with active COVID-19. The chain combines TRBV27 with TRBJ2-5; the match to TRBD2 covers 9 bases. The CDR3 reads CASSLSGRGGQETQYF. CDR3 bases: TGTGCCAGCAGTTTATCGGGGCGGGGGGGCCAAGAGACCCAGTACTTC.